This T cell receptor (beta chain) was identified during a study of shared clonotypes between healthy human individuals. The wider study: CD4 naive and memory got three plates each, CD8 naive two, CD8 memory one.

Naive CD8 cells lacked CD45RO and underwent positive selection for CCR7, leaving out terminally differentiated effector memory CD45RA+ cells. Study conclusions and caveats: Larger estimated richness was generally recorded for naive subsets relative to memory subsets.

Germline CDR1 SGHAT, CDR2 FQNNGV. V was cut by 0 bases and J by 7 bases, with 7 bases left in between. The CDR3 length is 13 residues. A note on this clone: Its antigen remains unidentified.

Generated by immunoSEQ multiplex PCR, the TCRdb table keeps only in-frame clones and is missing some. Of around 2.1 million clones in the sample, roughly 91% were seen once. The specimen sequenced was naive CD8+ T cells from PBMCs. The receptor's source is a man between 18 and 35 years old in good health. Some clones in this sample may be carry-over from other donors' samples. The chain has TRBV11-2 and TRBJ1-5; D gene unclear. CDR3 sequence reads: CASSLERRQPQHF. CDR3 in DNA: TGTGCCAGCAGCTTAGAGAGGAGGCAGCCCCAGCATTTT.